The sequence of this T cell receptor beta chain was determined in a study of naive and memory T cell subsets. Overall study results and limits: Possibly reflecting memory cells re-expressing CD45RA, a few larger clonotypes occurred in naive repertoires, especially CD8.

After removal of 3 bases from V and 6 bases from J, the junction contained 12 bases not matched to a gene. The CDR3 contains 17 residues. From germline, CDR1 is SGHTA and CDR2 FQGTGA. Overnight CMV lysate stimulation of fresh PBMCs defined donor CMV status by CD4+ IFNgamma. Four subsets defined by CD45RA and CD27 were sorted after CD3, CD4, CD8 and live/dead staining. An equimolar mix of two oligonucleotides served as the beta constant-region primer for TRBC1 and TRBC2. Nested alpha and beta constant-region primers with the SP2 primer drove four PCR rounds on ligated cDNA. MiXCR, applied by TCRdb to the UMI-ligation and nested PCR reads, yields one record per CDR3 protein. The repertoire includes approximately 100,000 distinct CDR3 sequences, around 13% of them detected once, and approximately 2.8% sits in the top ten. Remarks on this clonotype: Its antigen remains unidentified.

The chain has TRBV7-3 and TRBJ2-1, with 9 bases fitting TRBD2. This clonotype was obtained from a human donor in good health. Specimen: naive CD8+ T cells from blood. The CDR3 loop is CASSFDLVAGALNEQFF. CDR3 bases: TGTGCCAGCAGCTTCGACCTGGTAGCGGGAGCTCTCAATGAGCAGTTCTTC.